These T cell receptor beta chains were read from a single sample in a study of blood T cell repertoires in COVID-19. The assay was immunoSEQ multiplex PCR, and TCRdb's table has in-frame clones only and misses some. The top ten hold approximately 0.94% of the sample, which has around 260,000 clones, about nine tenths seen once. Sequencing was performed on peripheral blood. These receptors came from a woman in her 40s who had recovered from COVID-19. The CDR3 runs from the conserved cysteine through the conserved F or W. The D gene is left open where the match is weak. Some rows mark clone size as missing; the rest say once, few, many or name a class of expanded clone.

TRBV7-8	-	TRBJ2-7	-	TGTGCCAGCAGCCATACTGCTAGCGAGCAGTACTTC	CASSHTASEQYF
TRBV7-9	once	TRBJ2-3	TRBD2	TGTGCCAGCAGCCCGCTAGCGGGAGGACTGGATACGCAGTATTTT	CASSPLAGGLDTQYF
TRBV7-2	-	TRBJ1-5	-	TGTGCCAGCAGCTTGGCCGCTGGACAAGGAAGCAATCAGCCCCAGCATTTT	CASSLAAGQGSNQPQHF
TRBV5-4	-	TRBJ2-1	-	TGTGCCAGCCACCCGCTGCCGAGCTCCTACAATGAGCAGTTCTTC	CASHPLPSSYNEQFF
TRBV3-1/TRBV3-2	-	TRBJ2-2	TRBD2	TGTGCCAGCAGCCCAGCGGGAGGGAACACCGGGGAGCTGTTTTTT	CASSPAGGNTGELFF
TRBV18	-	TRBJ1-2	-	TGCGCCAGCTCACCCGAGCTCCAAGGTCCGGGGAATGGCTACACCTTC	CASSPELQGPGNGYTF
TRBV2	medium-sized	TRBJ1-3	-	TGTGCCAGCAGTCCTACAGGGAGCTCTGGAAACACCATATATTTT	CASSPTGSSGNTIYF
TRBV18	-	TRBJ2-7	TRBD1	TGTGCCAGCTCGCCGGGACAGGGGCCTTACGAGCAGTACTTC	CASSPGQGPYEQYF
TRBV7-9	once	TRBJ1-2	-	TGTGCCAGCAGCTTCGAGGGGGGGAAAACTAACTATGGCTACACCTTC	CASSFEGGKTNYGYTF
TRBV30	-	TRBJ2-2	-	TGTGCCTGGGAGGGGGGGAAGATGAACACCGGGGAGCTGTTTTTT	CAWEGGKMNTGELFF
TRBV7-8	-	TRBJ2-1	TRBD2	TGTGCCAGCAGTCACCCACTAGCGGGGGGCTCCTACAATGAGCAGTTCTTC	CASSHPLAGGSYNEQFF
TRBV10-3	-	TRBJ2-3	TRBD1	TGTGCCATCAGTCCCGGGACAGGGACAGATACGCAGTATTTT	CAISPGTGTDTQYF
TRBV6-5	-	TRBJ2-2	TRBD1	TGTGCCAGCAGAAGACAGGGGGCGGTTCCCGGGGAGCTGTTTTTT	CASRRQGAVPGELFF
TRBV24-1	-	TRBJ2-1	TRBD2	TGTGCCACCAGTGGCCTACTAGCGGGAGCAAATGAGCAGTTCTTC	CATSGLLAGANEQFF
TRBV14	-	TRBJ2-3	TRBD2	TGTGCCAGCAGCCAAGGGGCTAGCGGAGGCACAGATACGCAGTATTTT	CASSQGASGGTDTQYF
TRBV27	-	TRBJ2-7	TRBD2	TGTGCCAGCAGTTTCCTTTCGGCGGGGGGATCCTACGAGCAGTACTTC	CASSFLSAGGSYEQYF
TRBV7-2	-	TRBJ2-7	TRBD2	TGTGCCAGCAGCTGGGGACTAGCGGGAGGCGAGCAGTACTTC	CASSWGLAGGEQYF
TRBV30	-	TRBJ2-3	TRBD1	TGTGCCTGGAGTGTACAGGGGGGCACAGATACGCAGTATTTT	CAWSVQGGTDTQYF
TRBV5-1	once	TRBJ2-5	-	TGCGCCAGCAGCTTGGGGCCCATGTACCAAGAGACCCAGTACTTC	CASSLGPMYQETQYF
TRBV4-1	-	TRBJ1-2	-	TGCGCCAGCAGCCCCCAGGCTTCTACAGCGGCTGGCTACACCTTC	CASSPQASTAAGYTF
TRBV6-5	-	TRBJ1-6	TRBD1	TGTGCCAGCAGTTTCGACAGGGATAATTCACCCCTCCACTTT	CASSFDRDNSPLHF
TRBV5-8	-	TRBJ2-3	-	TGTGCCAGCAGCTTGGAACCTACCCTCACAGATACGCAGTATTTT	CASSLEPTLTDTQYF
TRBV18	-	TRBJ1-5	TRBD1	TGTGCCAGCTCACCTCCAGGGGGCGAGGGTCAGCCCCAGCATTTT	CASSPPGGEGQPQHF
TRBV7-2	-	TRBJ1-1	-	TGTGCCAGCAGCTTATTCCAGGGGACAGCTTTCTTT	CASSLFQGTAFF
TRBV9	-	TRBJ2-1	TRBD2	TGTGCCAGCAGCCCCCGGGGGGGGAGCACCTACAATGAGCAGTTCTTC	CASSPRGGSTYNEQFF
TRBV7-3	-	TRBJ2-2	-	TGTGCCAGCAGCCCCGGGATGACCGGGGAGCTGTTTTTT	CASSPGMTGELFF
TRBV7-9	-	TRBJ2-5	TRBD1	TGTGCCAGCAGCTACATGACCGGGACAGGACAAGAGACCCAGTACTTC	CASSYMTGTGQETQYF
TRBV4-2	-	TRBJ2-3	TRBD2	TGTGCCAGCAGCCAAGATTGGGCTAGCGGGAGCGCAGATACGCAGTATTTT	CASSQDWASGSADTQYF
TRBV30	once	TRBJ2-1	TRBD2	TGTGCCTGGGAGGGACTAGCGGGAGTTATTGAGCAGTTCTTC	CAWEGLAGVIEQFF